Below are 32 T cell receptor beta chains sequenced from a single sample in a study of regulatory T cells in long-lasting Graves disease. The time point denotes: newly diagnosed GD, antithyroid drugs for less than 3 months. RNA isolated from PBMCs was used to make the TCR library. Arm-PCR of CDR3 regions with iRepertoire HTBI primers generated TCR beta libraries. TCRdb reanalysed the multiplex PCR reads using MiXCR and keeps one entry per CDR3 protein. In the table there are about 320,000 distinct CDR3 sequences, about a sixth of which are singletons. The sequences come from peripheral blood mononuclear cells (PBMCs), collected at new diagnosis, from a patient treated with antithyroid drugs. The receptors stem from a female donor with Graves disease.

J is TRBJ2-1 and V is TRBV12-3 or TRBV12-4; 14 positions agree with TRBD2. V was clipped by 4 bases and J by 7 bases; unmatched bases: 12. The CDR3 consists of 18 residues. DNA of the CDR3: TGTGCCAGCAGTTCGGGACTAGCGGGAGCGGAGTTCGGGAATGAGCAGTTCTTC. This translates into CASSSGLAGAEFGNEQFF.

This clonotype was seen ten or more times. The chain is built from TRBV11-2 and TRBJ1-1, with D unclear. Trimming pared 0 bases from V and 5 bases from J, leaving 13 bases between. The V gene's germline CDR1 is SGHAT and CDR2 FQNNGV. The CDR3 covers 15 residues. The CDR3 here is CASSLDPRGVTEAFF. The CDR3 DNA reads as TGTGCCAGCAGCTTAGATCCGCGGGGAGTGACTGAAGCTTTCTTT.

This clonotype was picked up many times. J is TRBJ2-1 and V is TRBV20-1; possible D gene TRBD2, 5 bases. The CDR3 is made up of 13 amino acids. Germline V lookup: CDR1 DFQATT, CDR2 SNEGSKA (reference sequence). Trimming stripped 4 bases from V and 10 bases from J, with 17 bases between. The CDR3 reads CSAIRSGLVEQFF. CDR3 DNA sequence: TGCAGTGCTATTCGATCCGGACTGGTAGAGCAGTTCTTC.

Comment on this clonotype: A read error may account for a junction end that differs from germline. This chain links TRBV5-1 with TRBJ2-4; possibly TRBD2 for D (5 bases). From germline, CDR1 is SGHRS and CDR2 YFSETQ. The CDR3 spans 16 residues. The CDR3 DNA sequence: TGCGCCAGCAGCTTGGAGCAGCTAGCACGGAGCGATAAGCGGTTCTTC. Protein: CASSLEQLARSDKRFF. The complete variable domain, with remaining parts taken from reference TRBV5-1 and TRBJ2-4, reads KAGVTQTPRYLIKTRGQQVTLSCSPISGHRSVSWYQQTPGQGLQFLFEYFSETQRNKGNFPGRFSGRQFSNSRSEMNVSTLELGDSALYLCASSLEQLARSDKRFFGAGTRLSVL.

The chain couples TRBV19 to TRBJ1-1; TRBD1 matches at 9 bases. V was clipped by 7 bases and J by 0 bases; unmatched bases: 6. Germline values: CDR1 LNHDA, CDR2 SQIVND (reference sequence). The CDR3 loop spans 15 amino acids. Here the CDR3 DNA reads TGTGCCAGTAACCCACAGGGGGCCCTGAACACTGAAGCTTTCTTT. This sequence encodes CASNPQGALNTEAFF.

This clonotype was observed many times. The chain carries TRBV2 and TRBJ2-5; TRBD1 matches 7 bases. After removal of 7 bases from V and 5 bases from J, the junction contained 10 bases not matched to a gene. The CDR3 runs to 14 residues. Germline CDR1 and CDR2: SNHLY and FYNNEI. The CDR3 region is CASKRGHLGETQYF. The CDR3, as DNA: TGTGCCAGCAAGAGGGGGCACCTTGGGGAGACCCAGTACTTC.

At least ten counts were recorded for this clonotype. The rearrangement uses TRBV12-3 or TRBV12-4 and TRBJ2-1; no clear D gene. CDR3 length: 14 residues. V gave up 3 bases and J gave up 4 bases, with 10 bases separating them. The CDR3 DNA reads TGTGCCAGCAGTTTTGCGGCGATTTACAATGAGCAGTTCTTC. It codes for CASSFAAIYNEQFF.

This clonotype came up a few times. V and J are TRBV3-1 and TRBJ2-1, with D maybe TRBD1 (5 bases). V lost 4 bases and J lost 5, with 18 bases in between. Germline CDR1 and CDR2: LGHDT and YNNKEL (reference sequence). The CDR3 is 16 amino acids. Written as DNA, the CDR3 is TGTGCCAGCAGCCGAAGGGGCCGCCCTGAGAACAATGAGCAGTTCTTC. Translated: CASSRRGRPENNEQFF.

Comments on this clonotype: Its ends do not fully match the called genes, so a read error is possible. This sequence joins TRBV7-2 and TRBJ2-3, with 7 nucleotides matching TRBD1. The CDR3 sequence is 16 residues long. The V gene's germline CDR1 is SGHTA and CDR2 FQGNSA. The CDR3 sequence is CASTSWTGASTDTQDF. In nucleotides, the CDR3 is TGTGCCAGCACCAGTTGGACAGGAGCTAGCACAGATACGCAGGATTTT.

The chain combines TRBV5-1 with TRBJ2-3, with a weak D call TRBD2 (6 bases). Germline V gene sequence: CDR1 SGHRS, CDR2 YFSETQ. The CDR3 is made up of 17 amino acids. The V and J ends lost 4 bases and 0 bases respectively, with 18 bases between them. In DNA, the CDR3 is TGCGCCAGCAGCAACCCGGGACTTCGCTCTAGCACAGATACGCAGTATTTT. It specifies CASSNPGLRSSTDTQYF.

This clonotype has a count of ten or more. The chain has TRBV10-2 and TRBJ2-7, with TRBD2 matching 8 bases. J lost 0 bases, V lost 2 bases, and 6 bases had no gene match. CDR3 length: 16 amino acids. Germline-derived CDR1 and CDR2 are WSHSY and SAAADI. The CDR3 region is CASSENPGTSSYEQYF. The DNA of the CDR3 is TGCGCCAGCAGTGAGAACCCCGGGACTAGCTCCTACGAGCAGTACTTC.

This clonotype was counted ten times or more. The CDR3, as DNA: TGTGCCAGCAGAGGGGGGGGTGCCACAGAAAACATTCAGTACTTC. Encoded protein: CASRGGGATENIQYF. The chain uses TRBV12-3 or TRBV12-4 and TRBJ2-4; a weak D match, TRBD2 (7 bases). The CDR3 contains 15 residues. Trimming shortened V by 6 bases and J by 5 bases, and 17 bases separated the two germline ends.

Worth noting for this clonotype: Since the CDR3 does not end with the conserved phenylalanine or tryptophan, this likely comes from a read error. This sequence joins TRBV20-1 and TRBJ2-1; D gene uncertain. The V gene's germline CDR1 is DFQATT and CDR2 SNEGSKA (reference sequence). The CDR3 covers 16 residues. Trimming took off 1 base at V and 4 bases at J, with 17 bases between the two ends. CDR3 nucleotides: TGCAGTGCTAGAGGTTCGAGCCAGCTCGATTACAATGAGCAGTTCTCC. This translates into CSARGSSQLDYNEQFS.

This clonotype was detected ten times or more. The chain combines TRBV28 with TRBJ2-1; unclear D gene. The CDR3 totals 10 residues. Trimming pared 2 bases from V and 9 bases from J, leaving 2 bases between. CDR1 is MDHEN, CDR2 SYDVKM, per germline. The CDR3 region is CASSLSEQFF. In DNA, the CDR3 is TGTGCCAGCAGTTTAAGTGAGCAGTTCTTC.

This clonotype was seen at least ten times. The chain couples TRBV2 to TRBJ2-7, with 8 bases fitting TRBD1. CDR1 is SNHLY, CDR2 FYNNEI, per germline. V shed 3 bases, J shed 4 bases, and the junction held 8 bases outside the gene matches. The length of the CDR3 is 15 residues. The CDR3 region is CASSEDRVGGYEQYF. CDR3 coding DNA: TGTGCCAGCAGTGAGGACAGGGTAGGTGGGTACGAGCAGTACTTC.

This clonotype occurred many times. This chain links TRBV19 with TRBJ1-1, with a possible D match to TRBD1 (5 bases). Germline loops: CDR1 LNHDA, CDR2 SQIVND (reference sequence). The CDR3 has 14 residues. V lost 0 bases and J lost 11, with 16 bases in between. For the CDR3, the DNA is TGTGCCAGTAGTATAGAGATCGCAGGGAACGAGGCTTTCTTT. Protein sequence: CASSIEIAGNEAFF.

This clonotype has ten or more counts. V gene TRBV27 combines with J gene TRBJ2-1, with a tentative D call TRBD1 (6 bases). The CDR3 sequence is 13 residues long. V gave up 8 bases and J gave up 10 bases, with 18 bases separating them. Germline V gene lookup returns CDR1 MNHEY and CDR2 SMNVEV (reference sequence). CDR3 bases: TGTGCCAGCCGCTTTGGACAGTTCTTAGAGCAGTTCTTC. Its translation is CASRFGQFLEQFF.

This chain uses TRBV6-2 or TRBV6-3 with TRBJ1-5; the match to TRBD1 covers 8 bases. The CDR3 spans 15 residues. Germline V gene lookup returns CDR1 MNHEY and CDR2 SVGEGT. Trimming at V came to 4 bases and at J to 2 bases, leaving 4 bases not matched to a gene. CDR3 sequence reads: CASSFQGAGNQPQHF. Here the CDR3 DNA reads TGTGCCAGCAGTTTCCAGGGGGCCGGCAATCAGCCCCAGCATTTT.

This clonotype was observed at least ten times. The V call is TRBV19, the J call TRBJ2-1, with D tentatively TRBD1 or TRBD2 (7 bases each). Deletions cut 0 bases from V and 7 bases from J, with 16 bases between. Germline lookup yields CDR1 LNHDA and CDR2 SQIVND (reference sequence). This CDR3 has 16 residues. The CDR3 loop reads CASSIDRGRGGNEQFF. The CDR3 DNA follows: TGTGCCAGTAGTATAGATCGAGGCAGGGGGGGGAATGAGCAGTTCTTC.

This clonotype was counted a few times. The rearrangement links TRBV20-1 to TRBJ1-2; D may be TRBD1 (6 bases). V shed 5 bases and J shed 5 bases, with 18 bases lying between them. CDR3 length equals 14 residues. The germline V gene encodes CDR1 DFQATT and CDR2 SNEGSKA (reference sequence). This CDR3 reads CSAQSPPGDYGYTF. CDR3 nucleotide sequence: TGCAGTGCTCAAAGCCCGCCAGGGGATTATGGCTACACCTTC.

This clonotype was observed many times. The V gene is TRBV6-5, the J gene TRBJ2-1; maybe TRBD1 (7 bases). V was shortened by 3 bases and J by 8 bases, with 14 bases between the two germline ends. The CDR3 consists of 14 residues. Germline CDR1 MNHEY, CDR2 SVGAGI. In DNA form, the CDR3 reads TGTGCCAGCAGTTATGACAGGGAGGTCGATGAGCAGTTCTTC. It yields the protein CASSYDREVDEQFF.

A word on this clonotype: A single base separates this from a much larger clone, so it may be a read error. The gene calls are TRBV2 and TRBJ2-5, with D uncertain. The germline gives CDR1 SNHLY, CDR2 FYNNEI. The CDR3 runs 14 residues. The DNA for the CDR3 is TGTGCCAACAGTTTATCGAAGTACCAAGAGACCCAGTACTTC. This codes for CANSLSKYQETQYF.

At least ten counts were recorded for this clonotype. The genes are TRBV28 and TRBJ2-7, with D tentatively TRBD2 (6 bases). The germline gives CDR1 MDHEN, CDR2 SYDVKM. V lost 3 bases, J lost 6 bases, and 30 bases lay in between. The CDR3 spans 19 residues. The DNA for the CDR3 is TGTGCCAGCAGTTTCCCCTCGGGCGCATCGTCGGCAGGGAGGCGCGAGCAGTACTTC. It encodes CASSFPSGASSAGRREQYF.

This clonotype was seen ten or more times. This chain links TRBV2 with TRBJ1-2, with D hard to call. The V and J ends lost 10 bases and 4 bases respectively, with 25 bases between them. This CDR3 spans 16 amino acids. Germline values: CDR1 SNHLY, CDR2 FYNNEI. The chain's CDR3 is CAIRFISPGLGYGYTF. The CDR3 nucleotides read TGTGCCATCCGCTTCATTTCCCCGGGATTGGGCTATGGCTACACCTTC.

The chain couples TRBV11-2 to TRBJ1-4; D is unresolved. Germline-derived CDR1 and CDR2 are SGHAT and FQNNGV. CDR3 length: 16 amino acids. V was pared by 0 bases and J by 0 bases, with 8 bases between. CDR3 coding DNA: TGTGCCAGCAGCTTAGACCTAGGTACAACTAATGAAAAACTGTTTTTT. Its translation is CASSLDLGTTNEKLFF.

To note about this clonotype: This sequence may be a read error, since a much larger clone differs from it by one base. The V and J genes are TRBV18 and TRBJ2-1, with D maybe TRBD2 (5 bases). V was clipped by 0 bases and J by 0 bases, with 9 bases between them. The CDR3 runs to 16 residues. Germline CDR1 and CDR2: KGHSH and LQKENI. For the CDR3, the DNA is TGTGCCAGCTCACCACCGGACCGGGGCTCCTACAATGAGCAGTTCTTC. Translating gives CASSPPDRGSYNEQFF.

The chain has TRBV12-3 or TRBV12-4 and TRBJ2-2; 13 nucleotides agree with TRBD2. This CDR3 contains 16 residues. V lost 5 bases to trimming and J lost 7 bases; unmatched junction nucleotides: 7. CDR3 region: CASSPTSGRGGGELFF. In DNA form, the CDR3 reads TGTGCCAGCAGTCCCACTAGCGGGAGGGGAGGCGGGGAGCTGTTTTTT.

This clonotype has ten or more counts. The V and J genes are TRBV27 and TRBJ2-5; TRBD2 matches 9 bases. Germline V lookup: CDR1 MNHEY, CDR2 SMNVEV (reference sequence). With V trimmed by 3 bases and J by 9 bases, 11 bases remained unmatched. The CDR3 has 15 amino acids. The CDR3 protein is CASSFQAGGPRAQYF. CDR3 in DNA: TGTGCCAGCAGTTTCCAAGCGGGAGGCCCTCGGGCCCAGTACTTC.

This clonotype was detected many times. This chain connects TRBV20-1 to TRBJ1-1; 7 bases map to TRBD1. Germline V gene lookup returns CDR1 DFQATT and CDR2 SNEGSKA (reference sequence). V trimming: 3 bases; J trimming: 2 bases; junction bases outside the gene matches: 6. The CDR3 totals 14 residues. The CDR3 DNA follows: TGCAGTGCTAGGTCGGGGACAGTAAACACTGAAGCTTTCTTT. This codes for CSARSGTVNTEAFF.

A remark on this clonotype: This may be a read error, as it is one base from a much larger clone. CDR3: CASSPLKGVRETQYF. CDR3 DNA sequence: TGTGCCAGCTCACCCCTTAAGGGGGTTCGGGAGACCCAGTACTTC. J is TRBJ2-5 and V is TRBV28, with a tentative D call TRBD1 (6 bases). Looked up from germline, CDR1 is MDHEN and CDR2 is SYDVKM. This CDR3 contains 15 residues. The ends were cut back, 8 bases at V and 5 bases at J, with 21 bases in the middle.

Many counts were recorded for this clonotype. CDR3 sequence: CASSLYRGAERNNEQFF. DNA for the CDR3: TGTGCCAGCAGTTTGTATCGGGGCGCCGAGAGAAACAATGAGCAGTTCTTC. The chain links TRBV12-3 or TRBV12-4 to TRBJ2-1; D could derive from TRBD1 or TRBD2 (5 bases each). The V and J ends lost 3 bases and 5 bases respectively, with 20 bases between them. The length of the CDR3 is 17 residues.

This clonotype was counted ten times or more. V gene TRBV5-1 combines with J gene TRBJ2-5; unclear D gene. V was pared by 4 bases and J by 5 bases, with 15 bases between. The CDR3 contains 14 residues. In germline, CDR1 is SGHRS, CDR2 YFSETQ. The CDR3 here is CASSPLAHGETQYF. In DNA form, the CDR3 reads TGCGCCAGCAGCCCCTTGGCGCACGGGGAGACCCAGTACTTC.